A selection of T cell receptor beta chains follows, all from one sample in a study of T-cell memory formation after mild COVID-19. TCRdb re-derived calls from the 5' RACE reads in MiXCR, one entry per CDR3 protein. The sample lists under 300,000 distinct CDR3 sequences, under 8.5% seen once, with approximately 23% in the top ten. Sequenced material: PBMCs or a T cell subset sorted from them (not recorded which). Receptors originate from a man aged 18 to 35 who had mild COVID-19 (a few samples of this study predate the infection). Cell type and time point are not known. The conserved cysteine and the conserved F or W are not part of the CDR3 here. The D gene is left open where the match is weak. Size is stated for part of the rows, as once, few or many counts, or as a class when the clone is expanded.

CDR3: ASSQDGVAGGTEAF; J: TRBJ1-1; size: few; V: TRBV4-1; D: .
CDR3: ASSPVGSAGPDTQY; J: TRBJ2-3; size: few; V: TRBV7-8; D: .
CDR3: ASSWLGRDTQY; J: TRBJ2-3; size: few; V: TRBV7-9; D: .
CDR3: ATLFGTGSDTQY; J: TRBJ2-3; size: many; V: TRBV24-1; D: TRBD1
CDR3: ASSSRGVTYNEQF; J: TRBJ2-1; size: .; V: TRBV5-1; D: .
CDR3: ASSQDEGQPQH; J: TRBJ1-5; size: many; V: TRBV4-3; D: .
CDR3: ASRLQLAGTSSTDTQY; J: TRBJ2-3; size: few; V: TRBV5-5; D: TRBD2
CDR3: ASSPRVGTAK; J: TRBJ2-3; size: .; V: TRBV19; D: TRBD1
CDR3: ASSGRGGRNEQF; J: TRBJ2-1; size: .; V: TRBV27; D: TRBD2
CDR3: ASRPTTTVNTEAF; J: TRBJ1-1; size: .; V: TRBV12-3/TRBV12-4; D: .
CDR3: ASTPEDHSTDTQY; J: TRBJ2-3; size: few; V: TRBV4-2; D: .
CDR3: ASSDQGRDYEQY; J: TRBJ2-7; size: few; V: TRBV2; D: .
CDR3: ASRNPGQGNTIY; J: TRBJ1-3; size: few; V: TRBV4-1; D: .
CDR3: ASSRAVDSPLH; J: TRBJ1-6; size: few; V: TRBV18; D: .
CDR3: ASSQERGGITDTQY; J: TRBJ2-3; size: few; V: TRBV14; D: TRBD2
CDR3: ASSSRARGPDEQF; J: TRBJ2-1; size: few; V: TRBV6-2/TRBV6-3; D: .